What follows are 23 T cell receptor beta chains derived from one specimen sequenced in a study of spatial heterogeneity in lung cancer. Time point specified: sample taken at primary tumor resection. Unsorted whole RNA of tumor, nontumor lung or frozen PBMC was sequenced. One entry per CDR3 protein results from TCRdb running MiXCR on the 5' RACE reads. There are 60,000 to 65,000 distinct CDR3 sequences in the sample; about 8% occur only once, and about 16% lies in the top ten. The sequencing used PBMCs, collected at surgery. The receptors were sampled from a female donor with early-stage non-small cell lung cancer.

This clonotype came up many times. The CDR3 coding sequence is TGTGCCATCAGTGAAGCAGGCACTCTACAAGAGACCCAGTACTTC. Amino acid sequence: CAISEAGTLQETQYF. The chain couples TRBV10-3 to TRBJ2-5, with D uncertain. V was shortened by 3 bases and J by 2 bases, with 13 bases between the two germline ends. The CDR3 consists of 15 residues. Germline CDR1 ENHRY, CDR2 SYGVKD.

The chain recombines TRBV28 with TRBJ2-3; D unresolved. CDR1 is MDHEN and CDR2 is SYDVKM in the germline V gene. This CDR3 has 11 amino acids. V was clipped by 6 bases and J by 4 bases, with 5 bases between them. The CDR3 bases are TGTGCCAGCAGCTGGGCAGATACGCAGTATTTT. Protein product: CASSWADTQYF. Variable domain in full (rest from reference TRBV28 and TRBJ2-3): DVKVTQSSRYLVKRTGEKVFLECVQDMDHENMFWYRQDPGLGLRLIYFSYDVKMKEKGDIPEGYSVSREKKERFSLILESASTNQTSMYLCASSWADTQYFGPGTRLTVL.

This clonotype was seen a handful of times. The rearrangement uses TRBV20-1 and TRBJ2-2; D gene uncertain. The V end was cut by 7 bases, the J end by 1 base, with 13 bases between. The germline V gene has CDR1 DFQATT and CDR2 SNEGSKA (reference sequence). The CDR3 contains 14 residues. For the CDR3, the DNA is TGCAGTGGAAATTTTGGGATGAACACCGGGGAGCTGTTTTTT. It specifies CSGNFGMNTGELFF.

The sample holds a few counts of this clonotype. CDR3 in amino acids: CASSIEASKQPQHF. The CDR3 DNA sequence: TGTGCCAGTAGTATAGAGGCGAGTAAGCAGCCCCAGCATTTT. The chain employs TRBV19 and TRBJ1-5; no firm D call. The ends were cut back, 0 bases at V and 7 bases at J, with 10 bases in the middle. This CDR3 comprises 14 residues. Germline CDR1 reads LNHDA; CDR2 reads SQIVND (reference sequence).

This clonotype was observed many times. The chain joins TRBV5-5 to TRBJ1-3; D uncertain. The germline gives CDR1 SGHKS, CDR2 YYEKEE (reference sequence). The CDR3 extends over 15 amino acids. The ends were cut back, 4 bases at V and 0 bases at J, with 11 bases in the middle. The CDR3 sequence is CASSVDWFSGNTIYF. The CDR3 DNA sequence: TGTGCCAGCAGCGTCGACTGGTTCTCTGGAAACACCATATATTTT.

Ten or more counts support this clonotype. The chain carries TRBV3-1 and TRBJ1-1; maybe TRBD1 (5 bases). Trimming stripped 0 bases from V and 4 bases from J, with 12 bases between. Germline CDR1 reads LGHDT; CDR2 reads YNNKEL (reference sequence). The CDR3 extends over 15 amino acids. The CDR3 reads CASSQDPGGGTEAFF. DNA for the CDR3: TGTGCCAGCAGCCAAGATCCTGGCGGGGGCACTGAAGCTTTCTTT.

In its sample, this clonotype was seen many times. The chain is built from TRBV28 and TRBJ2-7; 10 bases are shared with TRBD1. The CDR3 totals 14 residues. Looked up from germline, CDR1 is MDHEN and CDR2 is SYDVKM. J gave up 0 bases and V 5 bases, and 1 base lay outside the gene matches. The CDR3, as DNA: TGTGCCAGCAGTCGGACAGGGGGCTCCTACGAGCAGTACGTC. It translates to CASSRTGGSYEQYV.

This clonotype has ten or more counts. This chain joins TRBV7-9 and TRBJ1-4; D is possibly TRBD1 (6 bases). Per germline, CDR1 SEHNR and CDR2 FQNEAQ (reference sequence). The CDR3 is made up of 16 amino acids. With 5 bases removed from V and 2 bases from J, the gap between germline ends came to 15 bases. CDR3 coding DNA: TGTGCCAGCAGCCCGGGACGGGGGGCGACTAATGAAAAACTGTTTTTT. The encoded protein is CASSPGRGATNEKLFF.

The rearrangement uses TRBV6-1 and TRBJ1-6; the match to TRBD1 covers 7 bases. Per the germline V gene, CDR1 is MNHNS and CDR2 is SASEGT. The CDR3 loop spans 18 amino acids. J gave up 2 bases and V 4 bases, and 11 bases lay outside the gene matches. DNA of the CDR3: TGTGCCAGCAGTGGCCCGGCGACAGGGATCCCCTATAATTCACCCCTCCACTTT. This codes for CASSGPATGIPYNSPLHF.

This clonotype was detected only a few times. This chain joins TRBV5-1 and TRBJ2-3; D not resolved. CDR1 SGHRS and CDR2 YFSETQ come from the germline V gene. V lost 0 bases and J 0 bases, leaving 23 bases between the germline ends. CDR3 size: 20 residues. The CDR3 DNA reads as TGCGCCAGCAGCTTGGGGACGACTTTTAGACAACTATCTAGCACAGATACGCAGTATTTT. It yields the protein CASSLGTTFRQLSSTDTQYF.

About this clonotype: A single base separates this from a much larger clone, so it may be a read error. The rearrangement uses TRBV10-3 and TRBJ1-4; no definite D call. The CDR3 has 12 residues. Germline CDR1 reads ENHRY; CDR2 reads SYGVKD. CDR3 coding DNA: TGTGCCTCGGCGATGACTATTGAAAAACTGTTTTTT. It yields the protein CASAMTIEKLFF.

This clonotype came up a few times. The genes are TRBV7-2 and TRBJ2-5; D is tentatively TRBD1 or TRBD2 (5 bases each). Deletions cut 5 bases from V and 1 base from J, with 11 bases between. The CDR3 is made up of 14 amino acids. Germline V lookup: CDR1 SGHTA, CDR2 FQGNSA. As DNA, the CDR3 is TGTGCCAGCAGCGCCCGGGACGGCCAAGAGACCCAGTACTTC. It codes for CASSARDGQETQYF.

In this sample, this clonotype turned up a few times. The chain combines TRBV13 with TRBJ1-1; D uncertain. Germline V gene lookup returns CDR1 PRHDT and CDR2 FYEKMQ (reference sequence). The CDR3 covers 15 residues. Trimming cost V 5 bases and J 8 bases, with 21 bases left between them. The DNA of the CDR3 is TGTGCCAGCAGCCCTACCTCCGGCTCACCCCCAGAAGCTTTCTTT. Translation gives CASSPTSGSPPEAFF.

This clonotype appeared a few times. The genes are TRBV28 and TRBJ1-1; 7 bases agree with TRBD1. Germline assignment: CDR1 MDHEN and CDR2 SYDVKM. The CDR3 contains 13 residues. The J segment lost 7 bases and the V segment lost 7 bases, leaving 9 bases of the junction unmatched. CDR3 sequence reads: CASTLGQIFEAFF. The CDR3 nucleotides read TGTGCCAGCACCCTGGGACAGATCTTTGAAGCTTTCTTT. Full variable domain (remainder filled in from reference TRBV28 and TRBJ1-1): DVKVTQSSRYLVKRTGEKVFLECVQDMDHENMFWYRQDPGLGLRLIYFSYDVKMKEKGDIPEGYSVSREKKERFSLILESASTNQTSMYLCASTLGQIFEAFFGQGTRLTVV.

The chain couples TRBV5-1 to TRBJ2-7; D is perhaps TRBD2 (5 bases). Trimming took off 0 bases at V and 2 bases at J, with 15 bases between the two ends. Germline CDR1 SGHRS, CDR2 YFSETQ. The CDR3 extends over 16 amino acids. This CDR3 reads CASSLVATSVTYEQYF. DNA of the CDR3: TGCGCCAGCAGCTTGGTAGCTACTAGTGTCACCTACGAGCAGTACTTC.

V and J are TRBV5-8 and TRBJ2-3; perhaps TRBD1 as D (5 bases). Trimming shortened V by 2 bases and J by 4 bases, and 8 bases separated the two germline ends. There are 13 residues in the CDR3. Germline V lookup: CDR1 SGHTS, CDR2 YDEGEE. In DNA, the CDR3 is TGTGCCAGCAGCTTATCAGGGCCAGATACGCAGTATTTT. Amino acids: CASSLSGPDTQYF.

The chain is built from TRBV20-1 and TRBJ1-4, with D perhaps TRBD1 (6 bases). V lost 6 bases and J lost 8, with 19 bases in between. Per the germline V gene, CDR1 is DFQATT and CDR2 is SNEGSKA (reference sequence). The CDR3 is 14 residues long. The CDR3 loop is CSAITPGAREKLFF. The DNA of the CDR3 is TGCAGTGCCATTACGCCGGGGGCGCGAGAAAAACTGTTTTTT.

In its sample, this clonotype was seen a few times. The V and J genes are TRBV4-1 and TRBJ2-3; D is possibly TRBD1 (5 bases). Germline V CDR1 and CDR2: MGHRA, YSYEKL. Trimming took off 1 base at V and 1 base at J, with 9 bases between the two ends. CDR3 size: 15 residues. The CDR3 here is CASSQGGFGTDTQYF. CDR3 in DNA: TGCGCCAGCAGCCAAGGGGGCTTTGGCACAGATACGCAGTATTTT.

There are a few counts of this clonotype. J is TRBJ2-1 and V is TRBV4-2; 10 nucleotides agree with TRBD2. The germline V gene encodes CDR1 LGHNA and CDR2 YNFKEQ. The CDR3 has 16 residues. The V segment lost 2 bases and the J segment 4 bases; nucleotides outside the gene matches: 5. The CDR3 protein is CASSQTGTSVYNEQFF. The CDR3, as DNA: TGTGCCAGCAGCCAAACCGGGACTAGCGTTTACAATGAGCAGTTCTTC.

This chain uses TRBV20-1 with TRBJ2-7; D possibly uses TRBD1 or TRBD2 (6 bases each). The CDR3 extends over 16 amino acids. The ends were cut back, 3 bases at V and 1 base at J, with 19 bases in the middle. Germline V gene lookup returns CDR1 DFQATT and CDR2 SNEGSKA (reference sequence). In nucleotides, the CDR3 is TGCAGTGCTAGTGCTACAGGGAGGTCCGTATCCTACGAGCAGTACTTC. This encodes CSASATGRSVSYEQYF.

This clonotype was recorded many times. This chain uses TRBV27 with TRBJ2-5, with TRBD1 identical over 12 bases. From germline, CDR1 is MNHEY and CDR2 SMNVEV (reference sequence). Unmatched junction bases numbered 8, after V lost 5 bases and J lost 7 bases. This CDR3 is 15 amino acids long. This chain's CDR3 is CASSTGTGGLGTQYF. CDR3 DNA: TGTGCCAGCAGTACCGGGACAGGGGGCCTTGGGACCCAGTACTTC.

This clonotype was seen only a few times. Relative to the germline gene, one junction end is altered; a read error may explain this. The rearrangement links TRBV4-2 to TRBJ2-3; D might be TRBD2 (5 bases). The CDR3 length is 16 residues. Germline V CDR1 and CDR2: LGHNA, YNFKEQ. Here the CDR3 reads CANSQDFLTPPDTQYF. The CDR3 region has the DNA TGTGCCAACAGCCAGGACTTCCTTACACCCCCAGATACGCAGTATTTT.

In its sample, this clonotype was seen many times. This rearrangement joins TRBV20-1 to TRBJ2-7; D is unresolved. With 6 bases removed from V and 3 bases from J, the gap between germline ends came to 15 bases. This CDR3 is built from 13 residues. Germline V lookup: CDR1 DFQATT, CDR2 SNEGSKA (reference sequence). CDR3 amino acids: CSAGRPDNYEQYF. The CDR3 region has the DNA TGCAGTGCCGGCCGCCCTGATAACTACGAGCAGTACTTC.